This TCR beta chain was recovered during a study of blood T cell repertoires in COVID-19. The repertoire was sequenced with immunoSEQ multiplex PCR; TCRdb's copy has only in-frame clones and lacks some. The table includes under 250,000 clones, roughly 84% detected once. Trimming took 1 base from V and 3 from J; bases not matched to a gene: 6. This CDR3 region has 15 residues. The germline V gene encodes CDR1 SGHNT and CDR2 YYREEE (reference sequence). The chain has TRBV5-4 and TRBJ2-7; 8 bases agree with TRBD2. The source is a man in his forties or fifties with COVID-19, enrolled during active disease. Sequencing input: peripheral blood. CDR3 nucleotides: TGTGCCAGCAGCTTGCGTCGCGGGAGGTTCTACGAGCAGTACTTC. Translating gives CASSLRRGRFYEQYF.